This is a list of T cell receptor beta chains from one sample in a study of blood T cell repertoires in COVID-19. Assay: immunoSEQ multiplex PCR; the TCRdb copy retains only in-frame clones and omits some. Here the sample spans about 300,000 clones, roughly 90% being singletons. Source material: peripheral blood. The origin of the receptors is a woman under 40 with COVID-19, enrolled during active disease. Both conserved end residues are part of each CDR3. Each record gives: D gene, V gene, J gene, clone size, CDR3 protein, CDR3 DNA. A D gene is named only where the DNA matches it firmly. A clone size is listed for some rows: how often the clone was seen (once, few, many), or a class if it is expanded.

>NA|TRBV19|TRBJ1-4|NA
CASSEAATNEKLFF
TGTGCCAGTAGTGAGGCTGCAACTAATGAAAAACTGTTTTTT
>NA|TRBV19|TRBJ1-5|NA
CASSEQGNQPQHF
TGTGCCAGTAGTGAACAGGGCAATCAGCCCCAGCATTTT
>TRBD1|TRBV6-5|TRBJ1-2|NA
CASFKQGANYGYTF
TGTGCCAGCTTTAAACAGGGGGCCAACTATGGCTACACCTTC
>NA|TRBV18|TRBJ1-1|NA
CASSKQSSNTEAFF
TGTGCCAGCTCAAAACAGAGTTCGAACACTGAAGCTTTCTTT
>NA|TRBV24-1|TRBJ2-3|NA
CATSDPLGGADTQYF
TGTGCCACCAGTGACCCGCTAGGAGGGGCAGATACGCAGTATTTT
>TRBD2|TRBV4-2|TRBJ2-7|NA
CASSQDILAEPLEQYF
TGTGCCAGCAGCCAAGATATCCTAGCGGAACCCCTCGAGCAGTACTTC
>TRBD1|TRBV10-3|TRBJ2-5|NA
CAISPTTGERETQYF
TGTGCCATCAGTCCTACGACAGGGGAGCGAGAGACCCAGTACTTC
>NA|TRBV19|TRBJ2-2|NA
CASSINSRTGELFF
TGTGCCAGTAGTATAAACAGCCGGACCGGGGAGCTGTTTTTT
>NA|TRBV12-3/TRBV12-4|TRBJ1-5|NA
CASSAWGDQPQHF
TGTGCCAGCAGTGCTTGGGGGGATCAGCCCCAGCATTTT
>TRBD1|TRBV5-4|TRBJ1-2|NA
CASSFPGQGNGSF
TGTGCCAGCAGCTTTCCGGGACAGGGCAATGGCTCCTTC
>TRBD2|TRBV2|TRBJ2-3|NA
CASSERSGRADTQYF
TGTGCCAGCAGTGAAAGAAGCGGGAGGGCAGATACGCAGTATTTT
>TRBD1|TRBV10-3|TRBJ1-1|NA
CAISEQTGGTEAFF
TGTGCCATCAGTGAACAGACAGGGGGCACTGAAGCTTTCTTT
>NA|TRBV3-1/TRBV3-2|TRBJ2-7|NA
CASSQSAYEQYF
TGTGCCAGCAGCCAATCGGCCTACGAGCAGTACTTC
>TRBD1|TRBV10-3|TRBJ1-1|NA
CAISESGAGGYTEAFF
TGTGCCATCAGTGAGTCGGGGGCAGGGGGGTACACTGAAGCTTTCTTT
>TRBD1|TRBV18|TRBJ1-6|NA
CASSPTGQNQNSPLHF
TGTGCCAGCTCACCAACGGGACAGAACCAGAATTCACCCCTCCACTTT
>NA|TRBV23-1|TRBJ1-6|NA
CASSQSCCAKGVNSPLHF
TGCGCCAGCAGTCAATCCTGCTGCGCGAAGGGGGTTAATTCACCCCTCCACTTT
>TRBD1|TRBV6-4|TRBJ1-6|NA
CASSERQGDSPLHF
TGTGCCAGCAGTGAAAGACAGGGCGATTCACCCCTCCACTTT
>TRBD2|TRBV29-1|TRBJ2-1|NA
CSVVSGGSEQFF
TGCAGCGTTGTCTCGGGGGGTAGTGAGCAGTTCTTC
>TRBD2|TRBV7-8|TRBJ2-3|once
CASSYTSGNTDTQYF
TGTGCCAGCAGCTACACTAGCGGAAACACAGATACGCAGTATTTT
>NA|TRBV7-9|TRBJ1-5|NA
CASSLALGAGNQPQHF
TGTGCCAGCAGCTTAGCCTTGGGGGCGGGCAATCAGCCCCAGCATTTT
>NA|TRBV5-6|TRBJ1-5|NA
CASSLEAGNQPQHF
TGTGCCAGCAGCTTGGAGGCAGGGAATCAGCCCCAGCATTTT
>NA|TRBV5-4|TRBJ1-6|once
CASSLFPGRVDSPLHF
TGTGCCAGCAGCTTATTCCCGGGGAGGGTTGATTCACCCCTCCACTTT
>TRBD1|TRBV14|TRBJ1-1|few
CASSFPQGANTEAFF
TGTGCCAGCAGCTTCCCCCAGGGGGCGAACACTGAAGCTTTCTTT
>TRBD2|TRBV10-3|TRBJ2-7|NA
CAIRNSGRSYEQYF
TGTGCCATCAGAAATAGCGGGAGGTCCTACGAGCAGTACTTC
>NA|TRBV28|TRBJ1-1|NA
CASSLRGFLNTEAFF
TGTGCCAGCAGTTTACGCGGGTTTTTGAACACTGAAGCTTTCTTT
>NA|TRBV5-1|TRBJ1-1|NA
CASSLEPETEAFF
TGCGCCAGCAGCTTGGAACCAGAAACTGAAGCTTTCTTT
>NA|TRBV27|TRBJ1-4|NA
CASSLRPTANEKLFF
TGTGCCAGCAGTCTCCGCCCGACAGCTAATGAAAAACTGTTTTTT
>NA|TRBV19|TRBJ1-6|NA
CASSIEGGNSPLHF
TGTGCCAGTAGTATCGAGGGAGGCAATTCACCCCTCCACTTT
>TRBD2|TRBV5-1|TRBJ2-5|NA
CASSSQLAGEGETQYF
TGCGCCAGCAGCAGCCAACTAGCGGGAGAGGGTGAGACCCAGTACTTC
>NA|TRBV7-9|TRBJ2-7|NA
CAERAASSYEQYF
TGTGCTGAGAGAGCAGCGAGCTCCTACGAGCAGTACTTC
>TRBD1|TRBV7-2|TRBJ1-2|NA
CASSLGDRGNGYTF
TGTGCCAGCAGCTTAGGGGACAGGGGAAATGGCTACACCTTC
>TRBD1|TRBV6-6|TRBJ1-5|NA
CASNQGAGNQPQHF
TGTGCCAGTAACCAGGGGGCTGGCAATCAGCCCCAGCATTTT
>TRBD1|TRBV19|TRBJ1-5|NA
CASRDARRGQGNQPQHF
TGTGCCAGTAGGGATGCAAGGAGGGGGCAAGGGAATCAGCCCCAGCATTTT
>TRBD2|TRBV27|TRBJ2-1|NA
CASSSLAGRYNEQFF
TGTGCCAGCAGTTCCCTAGCGGGTCGTTACAATGAGCAGTTCTTC
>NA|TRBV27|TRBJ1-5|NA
CASSLYRSQPQHF
TGTGCCAGCAGTTTATACAGGAGTCAGCCCCAGCATTTT
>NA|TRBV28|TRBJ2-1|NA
CASSKLFGGEQFF
TGTGCCAGCAGCAAATTATTCGGGGGTGAGCAGTTCTTC
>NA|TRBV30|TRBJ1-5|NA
CAWSVGGSSNQPQHF
TGTGCCTGGAGTGTCGGGGGGAGTAGCAATCAGCCCCAGCATTTT
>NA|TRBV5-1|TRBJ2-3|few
CASSSQLSGTDTQYF
TGCGCCAGCAGCTCCCAACTTAGCGGCACAGATACGCAGTATTTT
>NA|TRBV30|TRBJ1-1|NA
CAWSVLGGTEAFF
TGTGCCTGGAGTGTATTGGGGGGGACTGAAGCTTTCTTT
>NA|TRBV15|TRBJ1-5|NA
CATSRDGEYNQPQHF
TGTGCCACCAGCAGAGATGGAGAGTACAATCAGCCCCAGCATTTT
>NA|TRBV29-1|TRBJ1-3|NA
CSVASDTRSGNTIYF
TGCAGCGTTGCCTCAGACACGCGCTCTGGAAACACCATATATTTT
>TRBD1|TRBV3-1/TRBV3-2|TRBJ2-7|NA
CASSQDRGPYEQYF
TGTGCCAGCAGCCAGGACAGGGGTCCCTACGAGCAGTACTTC
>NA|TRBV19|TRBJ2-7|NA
CASSPLDSYEQYF
TGTGCCAGTAGTCCGTTAGACAGCTACGAGCAGTACTTC
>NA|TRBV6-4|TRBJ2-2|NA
CASSDQGGVTGELFF
TGTGCCAGCAGTGACCAGGGAGGCGTCACCGGGGAGCTGTTTTTT
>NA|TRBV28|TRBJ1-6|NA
CASVGGGNSPLHF
TGTGCCAGCGTCGGGGGGGGGAATTCACCCCTCCACTTT
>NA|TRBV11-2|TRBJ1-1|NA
CASSFGAANTEAFF
TGTGCCAGCAGCTTTGGAGCCGCGAACACTGAAGCTTTCTTT
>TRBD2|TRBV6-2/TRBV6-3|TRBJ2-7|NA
CASSFGLASYEQYF
TGTGCCAGCAGTTTCGGACTAGCCTCCTACGAGCAGTACTTC
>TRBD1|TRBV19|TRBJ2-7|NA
CATTGTGYLEQYF
TGTGCCACCACCGGGACAGGGTATCTCGAGCAGTACTTC
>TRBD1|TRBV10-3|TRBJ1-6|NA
CAISESTGGGNSPLHF
TGTGCCATCAGTGAGTCGACCGGAGGGGGCAATTCACCCCTCCACTTT
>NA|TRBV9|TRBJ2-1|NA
CASSIRRGSSYNEQFF
TGTGCCAGCAGCATACGACGGGGGAGCTCCTACAATGAGCAGTTCTTC
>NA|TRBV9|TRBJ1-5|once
CASSVGASSNQPQHF
TGTGCCAGCAGCGTAGGGGCCTCTAGCAATCAGCCCCAGCATTTT
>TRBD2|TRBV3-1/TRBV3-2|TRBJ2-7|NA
CASSTGGGNYEQYF
TGTGCCAGCAGCACCGGGGGAGGGAACTACGAGCAGTACTTC
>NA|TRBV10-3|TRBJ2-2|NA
CATVPGQWAGELFF
TGTGCCACTGTGCCAGGGCAGTGGGCCGGGGAGCTGTTTTTT
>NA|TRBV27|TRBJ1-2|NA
CASSLLGGGYGYTF
TGTGCCAGCAGTTTACTGGGAGGCGGCTATGGCTACACCTTC
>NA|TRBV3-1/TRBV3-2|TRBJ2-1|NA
CASSHGGFYNEQFF
TGTGCCAGCAGCCACGGCGGGTTCTACAATGAGCAGTTCTTC
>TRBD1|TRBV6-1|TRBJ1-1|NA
CASSEYRGGYVSTEAFF
TGTGCCAGCAGTGAGTACAGGGGCGGTTACGTTAGCACTGAAGCTTTCTTT
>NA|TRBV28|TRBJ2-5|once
CASLDTQETQYF
TGTGCCAGCCTGGACACCCAAGAGACCCAGTACTTC
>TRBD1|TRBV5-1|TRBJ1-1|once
CASSLEGQGDTEAFF
TGCGCCAGCAGCTTGGAAGGACAGGGGGACACTGAAGCTTTCTTT
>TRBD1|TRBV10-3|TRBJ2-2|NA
CAISSGTGVSTNTGELFF
TGTGCCATCAGTAGCGGGACAGGGGTCTCAACGAACACCGGGGAGCTGTTTTTT